These 24 T cell receptor beta chains originate from one sample sequenced in a study of beta chain features in type 1 diabetes. Whole-study results and caveats: Significant though moderate, a shortening of TCRB CDR3s appeared in all four CD4+ subsets of Type 1 diabetes patients.

No antigen has been assigned to these receptors. The entirety of the isolated RNA underwent reverse transcription, so expressed TCRB transcripts were sequenced. The assay was immunoSEQ multiplex PCR, and TCRdb's table has in-frame clones only and misses some. Of around 160,000 clones listed, about 10% are singletons. Specimen: central memory CD4+ T cells from blood. All receptors come from a woman aged 25 to 39 with type 1 diabetes.

This clone was seen a handful of times. The chain carries TRBV18 and TRBJ1-2; weak D call: TRBD1 (6 bases). Deletions cut 3 bases from V and 4 bases from J, with 9 bases between. The CDR3 spans 13 residues. The V gene's germline CDR1 is KGHSH and CDR2 LQKENI. This CDR3 reads CASSPTGSYGYTF. The CDR3 bases are TGTGCCAGCTCACCTACAGGGAGCTATGGCTACACCTTC.

This clone was detected only a few times. This chain connects TRBV29-1 to TRBJ2-3; the D gene is possibly TRBD2 (6 bases). Looked up from germline, CDR1 is SQVTM and CDR2 is ANQGSEA. CDR3 length: 14 amino acids. V was shortened by 1 base and J by 2 bases, with 10 bases between the two germline ends. For the CDR3, the DNA is TGCAGCGTTGAAGGTGCGGGGCACACAGATACGCAGTATTTT. It is translated as CSVEGAGHTDTQYF.

This clone has only a few counts. The CDR3 protein is CASSLGQVPPRPQHF. CDR3 DNA: TGTGCCAGCAGTTTGGGACAGGTCCCCCCAAGGCCCCAGCATTTT. The genes are TRBV28 and TRBJ1-5, with 8 nucleotides matching TRBD1. Germline lookup yields CDR1 MDHEN and CDR2 SYDVKM. V lost 3 bases to trimming and J lost 9 bases; unmatched junction nucleotides: 10. CDR3 length equals 15 residues. The variable domain in full, with the rest retrieved from reference TRBV28 and TRBJ1-5, is DVKVTQSSRYLVKRTGEKVFLECVQDMDHENMFWYRQDPGLGLRLIYFSYDVKMKEKGDIPEGYSVSREKKERFSLILESASTNQTSMYLCASSLGQVPPRPQHFGDGTRLSIL.

CDR3 sequence (DNA): TGTGCCATCAGTGAGTCGGGGAAAAGACAGGGCTTTGACTACACCTTC. This translates into CAISESGKRQGFDYTF. This chain joins TRBV10-3 and TRBJ1-2, with 7 bases fitting TRBD1. Germline values: CDR1 ENHRY, CDR2 SYGVKD. Losses at the gene ends were 0 bases for V and 10 bases for J; bases not matched to a gene: 14. The CDR3 covers 16 residues.

The table lists this clone with a few counts. J is TRBJ2-3 and V is TRBV29-1; TRBD2 aligns across 8 bases. The trim removed 7 bases at V and 9 bases at J, leaving 21 bases unmatched. This CDR3 region has 16 residues. Germline loops: CDR1 SQVTM, CDR2 ANQGSEA. The CDR3 DNA reads as TGCAGCGCTAGCCCCACAGGGACTAGTAGGGACCGAACGCAGTATTTT. It specifies CSASPTGTSRDRTQYF.

This clone was seen a handful of times. The V gene is TRBV6-1, the J gene TRBJ2-1, with 7 bases aligning to TRBD2. Looked up from germline, CDR1 is MNHNS and CDR2 is SASEGT. The CDR3 has 14 residues. V was pared by 6 bases and J by 7 bases, with 9 bases of the junction left unmatched. CDR3 bases: TGTGCCAGCAGGGGATCTAGCGGATTGAATGAGCAGTTCTTC. It codes for CASRGSSGLNEQFF.

V and J are TRBV7-2 and TRBJ1-1; weak D call: TRBD1 (5 bases). The germline V gene has CDR1 SGHTA and CDR2 FQGNSA. Trimming shortened V by 0 bases and J by 11 bases, and 10 bases separated the two germline ends. CDR3 length: 12 residues. CDR3 amino acids: CASSLAPGRAFF. CDR3 DNA sequence: TGTGCCAGCAGCTTAGCACCAGGGCGGGCTTTCTTT. Full variable domain (outside the CDR3, taken from reference TRBV7-2 and TRBJ1-1): GAGVSQSPSNKVTEKGKDVELRCDPISGHTALYWYRQSLGQGLEFLIYFQGNSAPDKSGLPSDRFSAERTGGSVSTLTIQRTQQEDSAVYLCASSLAPGRAFFGQGTRLTVV.

This clone has only a few counts. J is TRBJ1-4 and V is TRBV11-3, with 10 bases matching TRBD1. This CDR3 is 15 amino acids long. The germline V gene has CDR1 SGHNT and CDR2 YENEEA. J lost 6 bases, V lost 5 bases, and 6 bases had no gene match. The CDR3 nucleotides read TGTGCCAGCAGCGAGACAGGGGGCGCGTATGAAAAACTGTTTTTT. Protein sequence: CASSETGGAYEKLFF.

This sequence joins TRBV28 and TRBJ2-4; 11 bases agree with TRBD2. The CDR3 runs 15 residues. Germline V lookup: CDR1 MDHEN, CDR2 SYDVKM. Trimming cost V 5 bases and J 0 bases; bases outside gene matches: 0. CDR3 amino acids: CASSGLAGAKNIQYF. The CDR3 DNA reads TGTGCCAGCAGTGGACTAGCGGGAGCCAAAAACATTCAGTACTTC.

The rearrangement uses TRBV27 and TRBJ2-7, with TRBD2 identical over 8 bases. The CDR3 runs 15 residues. With 7 bases clipped from V and 0 bases from J, the junction kept 8 bases outside the gene matches. The germline CDR1 and CDR2 sequences are MNHEY and SMNVEV (reference sequence). Here the CDR3 DNA reads TGTGCCAGCAACCCTTCCCTAGCGGGCTCCTACGAGCAGTACTTC. The encoded protein is CASNPSLAGSYEQYF.

This clone turned up a few times. This chain links TRBV6-6 with TRBJ2-7; 7 bases are a match to TRBD1. Losses at the gene ends were 6 bases for V and 4 bases for J; bases not matched to a gene: 3. Germline V gives CDR1 MNHNY, CDR2 SVGAGI (reference sequence). The CDR3 spans 12 residues. The CDR3 bases are TGTGCCAGCAGGAGACAGGGTTACGAGCAGTACTTC. It is translated as CASRRQGYEQYF.

The chain links TRBV30 to TRBJ2-7; D call uncertain. Trimming left V 4 bases short and J 1 base short, with 23 bases between. Germline V gene lookup returns CDR1 GTSNPN and CDR2 SVGIG (reference sequence). The CDR3 sequence is 17 residues long. The CDR3 loop is CAWTPTRWRRRSYEQYF. CDR3 DNA: TGTGCCTGGACCCCGACGCGGTGGCGCCGACGATCCTACGAGCAGTACTTC.

In this sample, this clone turned up a few times. The V call is TRBV19, the J call TRBJ1-2; D may be TRBD1 (6 bases). Germline CDR1 LNHDA, CDR2 SQIVND (reference sequence). This CDR3 comprises 12 residues. V lost 6 bases, J lost 8 bases, and 13 bases lay in between. The CDR3, as DNA: TGTGCCAGTAGAATGACAGGTCAGGGCTACACCTTC. As protein: CASRMTGQGYTF.

There are a few counts of this clone. The chain couples TRBV4-2 to TRBJ2-7, with 9 nucleotides matching TRBD2. Germline CDR1 is LGHNA and CDR2 is YNFKEQ. V shed 0 bases and J 0 bases; nucleotides not matched to a gene: 6. CDR3 length equals 17 residues. In nucleotides, the CDR3 is TGTGCCAGCAGCCAAGACCCTAGCGGGACGAACTCCTACGAGCAGTACTTC. This encodes CASSQDPSGTNSYEQYF.

In DNA form, the CDR3 reads TGTGCCAGCATGGAGGGGCCCCCCCTATGGTACGAGCAGTACTTC. It codes for CASMEGPPLWYEQYF. V usage is TRBV28 and J usage is TRBJ2-7; D possibly corresponds to TRBD2 (6 bases). This CDR3 comprises 15 residues. Trimming shortened V by 7 bases and J by 4 bases, and 20 bases separated the two germline ends. Per germline, CDR1 MDHEN and CDR2 SYDVKM.

This clone was observed a few times. The chain joins TRBV5-1 to TRBJ1-1; 10 bases are a match to TRBD1. Germline lookup yields CDR1 SGHRS and CDR2 YFSETQ. The CDR3 has 15 residues. The V gene end was trimmed by 4 bases and the J gene end by 2 bases; junction bases not matched to a gene: 5. As DNA, the CDR3 is TGCGCCAGCAGCCCTGGGACAGGGGTCAACACTGAAGCTTTCTTT. Protein: CASSPGTGVNTEAFF. The full variable domain, its missing parts supplied by reference TRBV5-1 and TRBJ1-1, is KAGVTQTPRYLIKTRGQQVTLSCSPISGHRSVSWYQQTPGQGLQFLFEYFSETQRNKGNFPGRFSGRQFSNSRSEMNVSTLELGDSALYLCASSPGTGVNTEAFFGQGTRLTVV.

This clone has more than one count but fewer than ten. The chain recombines TRBV29-1 with TRBJ2-1, with D possibly matching TRBD1 (5 bases). The CDR3 covers 17 residues. Trimming cost V 3 bases and J 4 bases, with 22 bases left between them. Germline lookup yields CDR1 SQVTM and CDR2 ANQGSEA. CDR3 in amino acids: CSVDVPSARVVYNEQFF. CDR3 in DNA: TGCAGCGTTGACGTCCCTTCCGCCAGGGTGGTTTACAATGAGCAGTTCTTC.

CDR3 sequence: CASSLPLTGANSGANVLTF. The CDR3 coding sequence is TGTGCCAGCAGTTTGCCCCTCACAGGGGCCAACTCTGGGGCCAACGTCCTGACTTTC. This chain connects TRBV28 to TRBJ2-6; 7 bases line up with TRBD1. The CDR3 is made up of 19 amino acids. J gave up 0 bases and V 3 bases, and 11 bases lay outside the gene matches. Germline V gene lookup returns CDR1 MDHEN and CDR2 SYDVKM.

CDR3 amino acids: CASSREGPGFF. In DNA form, the CDR3 reads TGTGCCAGCAGCCGAGAGGGCCCAGGTTTCTTC. The chain carries TRBV7-9 and TRBJ2-1, with D maybe TRBD2 (5 bases). The CDR3 contains 11 residues. Germline V CDR1 and CDR2: SEHNR, FQNEAQ (reference sequence). Trimming left V 5 bases short and J 16 bases short, with 15 bases between.

This clone was recorded a few times. This chain joins TRBV7-9 and TRBJ2-7, with 12 bases aligning to TRBD1. This CDR3 is 14 amino acids long. Trimming cost V 5 bases and J 7 bases; bases outside gene matches: 6. Per germline, CDR1 SEHNR and CDR2 FQNEAQ (reference sequence). As DNA, the CDR3 is TGTGCCAGCAGCCCCGGGACAGGGGGCCAAGAGCAGTACTTC. This translates into CASSPGTGGQEQYF.

The sample holds a few counts of this clone. This chain joins TRBV11-3 and TRBJ2-1; 11 bases agree with TRBD2. CDR3 size: 13 residues. V was clipped by 10 bases and J by 10 bases; unmatched bases: 9. CDR1 is SGHNT and CDR2 is YENEEA in the germline V gene. CDR3 residues: CATTTSGTYEQFF. In DNA form, the CDR3 reads TGTGCCACCACGACTAGCGGGACTTACGAGCAGTTCTTC.

This clone was detected many times. V usage is TRBV29-1 and J usage is TRBJ2-3, with a weak D call TRBD2 (6 bases). The CDR3 spans 13 residues. V was clipped by 3 bases and J by 3 bases, with 10 bases between them. CDR1 is SQVTM, CDR2 ANQGSEA, per germline. The CDR3 coding sequence is TGCAGCGTTGAGAACGGGGGAACAGATACGCAGTATTTT. It translates to CSVENGGTDTQYF.

The chain uses TRBV29-1 and TRBJ1-4, with 7 nucleotides matching TRBD1. The length of the CDR3 is 12 residues. V was clipped by 5 bases and J by 8 bases; unmatched bases: 5. Germline CDR1 is SQVTM and CDR2 is ANQGSEA. In nucleotides, the CDR3 is TGCAGCGTTTCCAGGGGGAGCGAAAAACTGTTTTTT. This encodes CSVSRGSEKLFF.

The chain employs TRBV9 and TRBJ1-1; D ambiguous. V lost 2 bases and J 1 base, leaving 6 bases between the germline ends. The germline V gene has CDR1 SGDLS and CDR2 YYNGEE. The CDR3 is 13 amino acids. The CDR3 is CASSVQANTEAFF. CDR3 DNA sequence: TGTGCCAGCAGCGTCCAGGCGAACACTGAAGCTTTCTTT.